The T cell receptor (beta chain) under discussion was sequenced for a study of cytomegalovirus exposure and HLA in healthy donors. Study-wide findings and caveats: Beyond CMV serostatus, there was no information to go on about immune exposure.

Worth noting for this clone: The antigen is unknown.

This CDR3 has 14 residues. CDR1 is SGHNT, CDR2 YENEEA, per germline. V dropped 5 bases and J dropped 2; count of bases not matched to a gene: 3. PCR employed 60 Vbeta and 13 Jbeta primers. Method: immunoSEQ multiplex PCR; TCRdb's copy keeps in-frame clones and lacks some. The data contain fewer than 200,000 clones, approximately 81% of them seen just once; the ten biggest clones take up approximately 2.5%. Sequencing used PBMCs. This chain uses TRBV11-3 with TRBJ2-7, with TRBD1 matching 10 bases. This TCR came from a man aged 25 to 40 in good health and CMV-seropositive. The CDR3 loop reads CASSRGQGAYEQYF. CDR3 coding DNA: TGTGCCAGCAGCCGAGGACAGGGGGCCTACGAGCAGTACTTC. The whole variable domain, remainder taken from reference TRBV11-3 and TRBJ2-7, is EAGVVQSPRYKIIEKKQPVAFWCNPISGHNTLYWYLQNLGQGPELLIRYENEEAVDDSQLPKDRFSAERLKGVDSTLKIQPAELGDSAVYLCASSRGQGAYEQYFGPGTRLTVT.